A selection of T cell receptor beta chains follows, all from one sample in a study of T cells after yellow fever vaccination. TCRdb redid the calling of the 5' RACE reads with MiXCR, one entry per CDR3 protein. The table lists some 110,000 distinct CDR3 sequences, under 8% of them singletons. The sequencing used CD4+ T cells sorted from PBMCs, collected 10 to 11 days after the first yellow fever vaccination. The receptors originated from a man between 18 and 35 years old who received the YFV17D yellow fever vaccine. CDR3s include the opening cysteine and the closing phenylalanine or tryptophan. A D gene is named only where the DNA matches it firmly. The listing skips clone size in some rows; elsewhere it reads once, few, many or a size class.

j_call v_call d_call clone_size cdr3_nt cdr3_aa
TRBJ1-6 TRBV20-1 TRBD1 - TGCAGTGCGCCCGACAGGGGACGACCCTATAATTCACCCCTCCACTTT CSAPDRGRPYNSPLHF
TRBJ2-5 TRBV7-9 - many TGTGCCAGCACCCTGACAGCCCTAGAGACCCAGTACTTC CASTLTALETQYF
TRBJ1-5 TRBV3-1 - many TGTGCCAGCAGCCAAGACACAGGTCTCAATCAGCCCCAGCATTTT CASSQDTGLNQPQHF
TRBJ2-3 TRBV20-1 TRBD2 - TGCAGTGCCCCCCTCACTAGCGGGGTGTCCACAGATACGCAGTATTTT CSAPLTSGVSTDTQYF
TRBJ1-5 TRBV7-2 TRBD1 - TGTGCCAGCAGCGCCGACAGGGGCGGGCAGCCCCAGCATTTT CASSADRGGQPQHF
TRBJ2-4 TRBV3-1 TRBD2 many TGTGCCAGTGCTAGCGGGGGAAAAAACATTCAGTACTTC CASASGGKNIQYF
TRBJ1-1 TRBV28 - many TGTGCCAGCAGTTCTCCCTGGGGCGGGAACACTGAAGCTTTCTTT CASSSPWGGNTEAFF
TRBJ2-5 TRBV2 - many TGTGCCAGCGAAGTAGGGGTCCAAGAGACCCAGTACTTC CASEVGVQETQYF
TRBJ2-3 TRBV7-3 - many TGTGCCAGCAGCTTACGGCCCACAGATACGCAGTATTTT CASSLRPTDTQYF
TRBJ2-6 TRBV5-1 - many TGCGCCAGCAGGCTTGGCTCTGGGGCCAACGTCCTGACTTTC CASRLGSGANVLTF
TRBJ2-1 TRBV2 TRBD2 many TGTGCCAGCAGTGTTACTAGCGGGGGGGCCTATGAGCAGTTCTTC CASSVTSGGAYEQFF
TRBJ1-1 TRBV12-3/TRBV12-4 - few TGTGCCAGCAGTACCCGGATGAACACTGAAGCTTTCTTT CASSTRMNTEAFF
TRBJ2-5 TRBV7-2 TRBD2 many TGTGCCAGCAGCTTAGCGATTACTAGCGGGGGGCGGGAGACCCAGTACTTC CASSLAITSGGRETQYF
TRBJ2-2 TRBV27 - - TGTGCCAGCAGTTTAATATCCACCGAAACCGGGGAGCTGTTTTTT CASSLISTETGELFF
TRBJ2-3 TRBV7-9 - many TGTGCCAGCAGCTTAGAGGGTGCCGGGACGCAGTATTTT CASSLEGAGTQYF
TRBJ1-1 TRBV6-5 - many TGTGCCAGCAGTTGGACGAACCAGAACACTGAAGCTTTCTTT CASSWTNQNTEAFF
TRBJ2-7 TRBV12-3/TRBV12-4 - many TGTGCCAGCAGTTTTGAGGCAAACTACGAGCAGTACTTC CASSFEANYEQYF
TRBJ1-2 TRBV21-1 - many TGTGCCAGCAGCGATAAAGGGACGGATAACTATGGCTACACCTTC CASSDKGTDNYGYTF
TRBJ2-2 TRBV5-6 - many TGTGCCAGCAGCTGGGCCGGGACACTGAACACCGGGGAGCTGTTTTTT CASSWAGTLNTGELFF
TRBJ2-2 TRBV12-3/TRBV12-4 - many TGTGCCTGTCTGGGATCGGGCACCGGGGAGCTGTTTTTT CACLGSGTGELFF
TRBJ1-5 TRBV5-1 - many TGCGCCAGCAGACATACAGGTCTCGGTCAGCCCCAGCATTTT CASRHTGLGQPQHF
TRBJ1-6 TRBV29-1 - many TGCAGCGTTGAGGAGACATCTAATTCACCCCTCCACTTT CSVEETSNSPLHF
TRBJ2-3 TRBV6-2/TRBV6-3 - many TGTGCCAGCAGTTGGAGGCTAGGCGGAGGACGACACTCTAGCACAGATACGCAGTATTTT CASSWRLGGGRHSSTDTQYF
TRBJ2-1 TRBV5-1 - many TGCGCCAGCAGCTTGTTTCTGGGCAATGAGCAGTTCTTC CASSLFLGNEQFF
TRBJ2-1 TRBV20-1 TRBD2 many TGCAGTGCTCCTGACTTCGGGGGGAGAAACAATGAGCAGTTCTTC CSAPDFGGRNNEQFF
TRBJ1-5 TRBV6-2/TRBV6-3 - many TGTGCCAGCAGTTACCGGGTTCAGCCCCAGCATTTT CASSYRVQPQHF
TRBJ2-3 TRBV5-1 TRBD2 - TGCGCCAGCAGCCCCGGGGCTAGCGGGGATACGCAGTATTTT CASSPGASGDTQYF
TRBJ2-1 TRBV6-1 - many TGTGCCAGCAGTTGGAGTTACAATGAGCAGTTCTTC CASSWSYNEQFF
TRBJ2-3 TRBV11-2 - many TGTGCCAGCAGCTTACCCGGGCTCGCTCTCGATAGCACAGATACGCAGTATTTT CASSLPGLALDSTDTQYF
TRBJ2-4 TRBV6-2/TRBV6-3 - many TGTGCCAGCAGTTACTACCTTGGTCCAGGGATTAGTGTCAAAAACATTCAGTACTTC CASSYYLGPGISVKNIQYF
TRBJ2-5 TRBV20-1 TRBD2 many TGCAGTGCTAGGGATACGGGGGGGACCCAGTACTTC CSARDTGGTQYF
TRBJ1-2 TRBV12-3/TRBV12-4 - many TGTGCCAGCACCATTACACAGGGCCTGGGCTACACCTTC CASTITQGLGYTF
TRBJ1-4 TRBV5-1 - many TGCGCCAGCAGATATAACGAGCATAATGAAAAACTGTTTTTT CASRYNEHNEKLFF
TRBJ1-4 TRBV7-9 - - TGTGCCAGCAGCCTACGCCCCCAGGGGCCCAGGAGTGAAAAACTGTTTTTT CASSLRPQGPRSEKLFF
TRBJ2-5 TRBV29-1 - many TGCAGCGTTGGATGGGCGGGGGCCCGACAAGAGACCCAGTACTTC CSVGWAGARQETQYF
TRBJ1-4 TRBV7-2 - many TGTGCCAGCAGCTTAGAAGGGCGACAGCATGAAAAACTGTTTTTT CASSLEGRQHEKLFF
TRBJ2-3 TRBV12-5 - - TGTGCTAGTGGTTCCCGGACCCCAGGTATCCCAGATACGCAGTATTTT CASGSRTPGIPDTQYF
TRBJ1-1 TRBV29-1 - many TGCAGCGTTGTAGGTGTCCGAAACACTGAAGCTTTCTTT CSVVGVRNTEAFF
TRBJ2-1 TRBV7-2 - many TGTGCCAGCAGCTTAGTAGGGGGGCGGAACAATGAGCAGTTCTTC CASSLVGGRNNEQFF
TRBJ2-3 TRBV4-1 - many TGCGCCAGCAGCCAAGTGGGGGCGCGCACAGATACGCAGTATTTT CASSQVGARTDTQYF
TRBJ2-1 TRBV5-1 - many TGCGCCAGCAGCTTGGTTCTGACTCTTGGCAATGAGCAGTTCTTC CASSLVLTLGNEQFF
TRBJ2-7 TRBV7-2 - many TGTGCCAGCAGCTCTTACTACGAGCAGTACTTC CASSSYYEQYF
TRBJ2-4 TRBV10-2 - many TGCGCCAGCAGTGATGGTAGCGAGAACATTCAGTACTTC CASSDGSENIQYF
TRBJ1-1 TRBV7-9 - many TGTGCCAGCAGCTTTCCCCCCAGGGATGAAGCTTTCTTT CASSFPPRDEAFF
TRBJ1-4 TRBV11-1 - many TGTGCCAGCAGCTCGCCGCCCCCCGCTCCAATGCAGGCTGCAACTAATGAAAAACTGTTTTTT CASSSPPPAPMQAATNEKLFF
TRBJ1-1 TRBV12-3/TRBV12-4 - many TGTGCCAGCAGTTCCAGGAACACTGAAGCTTTCTTT CASSSRNTEAFF
TRBJ1-4 TRBV14 - many TGTGCCAGCAGCACAGTTCTTGGTGAAAAACTGTTTTTT CASSTVLGEKLFF
TRBJ2-2 TRBV20-1 - many TGCAGTGCTAGGCTGGGGGGGGGCATCACCGGGGAGCTGTTTTTT CSARLGGGITGELFF
TRBJ1-3 TRBV12-3/TRBV12-4 TRBD1 many TGTGCCAGCAGTCCATCGACAGGGGCGGGAAACACCATATATTTT CASSPSTGAGNTIYF
TRBJ1-1 TRBV18 - - TGTGCCAGCTCACCAGGCCAAAACTGGGGGAGCACTGAAGCTTTCTTT CASSPGQNWGSTEAFF
TRBJ1-1 TRBV11-2 - many TGTGCCAGCAGCCAAATCCGGGACCTCTTCGCGAACACTGAAGCTTTCTTT CASSQIRDLFANTEAFF
TRBJ2-5 TRBV20-1 TRBD2 few TGCAGTGCTAGAGAATTCAGGCGGGGACTAGATGCGGAGACCCAGTACTTC CSAREFRRGLDAETQYF
TRBJ2-7 TRBV5-4 - few TGTGCCAGCAGCTTGGAGGGGGGGGACTACGAGCAGTACTTC CASSLEGGDYEQYF
TRBJ1-2 TRBV6-2/TRBV6-3 - many TGTGCCAGCACTCGACAGGACGACTATGGCTACACCTTC CASTRQDDYGYTF
TRBJ1-5 TRBV6-1 - - TGTGCCAGCAGTGATGTAATAGGGCTCAATCAGCCCCAGCATTTT CASSDVIGLNQPQHF
TRBJ2-7 TRBV5-1 TRBD1 many TGCGCCAGCAGCTCGGGACAGGGGGGCTACGAGCAGTACTTC CASSSGQGGYEQYF
TRBJ2-1 TRBV6-2/TRBV6-3 TRBD1 many TGTGCCAGCAGATCCCGGGACAGGGGCGTCCCCCGGAACAATGAGCAGTTCTTC CASRSRDRGVPRNNEQFF
TRBJ1-6 TRBV10-2 TRBD1 many TGCGCCCCTGAGACAGGGAAAAATTCACCCCTCCACTTT CAPETGKNSPLHF
TRBJ2-2 TRBV5-1 - - TGCGCCAGCAGCACCGGGCATAACACCGGGGAGCTGTTTTTT CASSTGHNTGELFF
TRBJ1-6 TRBV2 - few TGTGCCACCATCCCGGGGGCAATCTATAATTCACCCCTCCACTTT CATIPGAIYNSPLHF